This T cell receptor beta chain is drawn from a study of lymphopenia after photon versus proton radiotherapy. Findings and caveats of the study: After the lymphocyte nadir, photon-treated repertoires showed oligoclonal expansion, especially of CD8+ Temra cells. Survival link was tested only in deceased patients; proton benefit remains a possibility. Relative stability marked proton patients; photon patients lost diversity and naive cells.

Clones were read by immunoSEQ multiplex PCR, and TCRdb kept only the in-frame ones, dropping some. The data show 150,000 to 200,000 clones, less than 90% seen once. Note on this clone: Its target is not known.

The V gene's germline CDR1 is MNHNY and CDR2 SVGAGI (reference sequence). This CDR3 spans 14 amino acids. The J segment lost 3 bases and the V segment lost 6 bases, leaving 5 bases of the junction unmatched. J is TRBJ2-1 and V is TRBV6-6; 7 bases map to TRBD1. The clonotype comes from a man aged 45-65 years with gastric cancer. This specimen consisted of peripheral blood, obtained from a patient treated with photon-based radiotherapy. CDR3 sequence (DNA): TGTGCCAGCAGCGGGGACAGCGTCTACAATGAGCAGTTCTTC. It encodes CASSGDSVYNEQFF.